A selection of T cell receptor beta chains follows, all from one sample in a study of technical replicates of blood from a few donors. TCRdb's table, derived via immunoSEQ multiplex PCR, lists solely in-frame clones and lacks some. The top ten hold 0.35% to 0.45% of the sample, which has over 85,000 clones, 90% to 97% seen once. Input material: T cells isolated from PBMCs. The source is a human donor in good health. The conserved cysteine and the conserved F or W are not part of the CDR3 here. Each record gives: V gene, J gene, clone size, CDR3 protein. Where a row states a size, it is once, few, many or the class of an expanded clone; other rows omit it.

V gene: TRBV7-9
J gene: TRBJ1-2
clone size: .
CDR3 protein: ASSFNGYT

V gene: TRBV2
J gene: TRBJ2-7
clone size: .
CDR3 protein: ASSERTAAYEQY

V gene: TRBV6-1
J gene: TRBJ1-1
clone size: .
CDR3 protein: ASSDNYEAF

V gene: TRBV10-3
J gene: TRBJ1-3
clone size: .
CDR3 protein: AISDQGFSGNTIY

V gene: TRBV6-5
J gene: TRBJ1-2
clone size: .
CDR3 protein: ASRYRGGYT

V gene: TRBV5-8
J gene: TRBJ2-7
clone size: once
CDR3 protein: ASSLGLGNYEQY

V gene: TRBV25-1
J gene: TRBJ1-2
clone size: .
CDR3 protein: ASSAGGAEGYT

V gene: TRBV7-6
J gene: TRBJ2-5
clone size: .
CDR3 protein: ASSLRLAGETQY

V gene: TRBV5-6
J gene: TRBJ2-3
clone size: .
CDR3 protein: ASSYGAGGYNTQY

V gene: TRBV6-6
J gene: TRBJ2-7
clone size: .
CDR3 protein: ASRQGGEQY

V gene: TRBV9
J gene: TRBJ1-4
clone size: .
CDR3 protein: ASSASGGNEKLF

V gene: TRBV7-8
J gene: TRBJ1-1
clone size: .
CDR3 protein: ASSFGHANTEAF

V gene: TRBV9
J gene: TRBJ2-7
clone size: .
CDR3 protein: ASSPSFSSGRVYEQY

V gene: TRBV6-5
J gene: TRBJ2-1
clone size: .
CDR3 protein: ASSPWTGNEQF

V gene: TRBV7-3
J gene: TRBJ2-7
clone size: .
CDR3 protein: ASSSMTLRDRSYEQY

V gene: TRBV28
J gene: TRBJ1-4
clone size: .
CDR3 protein: ASSPPSGQGQEKLF

V gene: TRBV19
J gene: TRBJ1-1
clone size: .
CDR3 protein: ASNPDRLNTEAF

V gene: TRBV4-1
J gene: TRBJ1-1
clone size: .
CDR3 protein: ASSQVQGEMNTEAF

V gene: TRBV25-1
J gene: TRBJ1-2
clone size: .
CDR3 protein: ASRDTSNYGYT

V gene: TRBV4-2
J gene: TRBJ2-4
clone size: .
CDR3 protein: ASSQGMEGQGSVKNIQY

V gene: TRBV28
J gene: TRBJ2-1
clone size: .
CDR3 protein: ASSFKSQGQF

V gene: TRBV5-1
J gene: TRBJ2-7
clone size: .
CDR3 protein: ASSLSWDRELDREQY

V gene: TRBV7-2
J gene: TRBJ1-1
clone size: .
CDR3 protein: ASNPGGGWGTEAF